A single sample is the source of the 26 T cell receptor beta chains below, sequenced in a study of T-cell memory formation after mild COVID-19. MiXCR, run by TCRdb on the 5' RACE reads, gives a single entry per CDR3 protein. The table includes 530,000 or so distinct CDR3 sequences, around a sixth detected once. Sequences were obtained from PBMCs or a T cell subset sorted from them (not recorded which). The receptors were gathered from an adult woman who had mild COVID-19 (a few samples of this study predate the infection). Cell type and time point are not known.

The CDR3 coding sequence is TGCAGTGCGGAGCCCGGGACAGGGAACTACGAGCAGTACTTC. Translating gives CSAEPGTGNYEQYF. V is TRBV20-1 and J is TRBJ2-7; the match to TRBD1 covers 9 bases. Germline CDR1 DFQATT, CDR2 SNEGSKA (reference sequence). V shed 6 bases, J shed 3 bases, and the junction held 9 bases outside the gene matches. This CDR3 comprises 14 residues.

The chain employs TRBV7-6 and TRBJ2-7, with 10 positions matching TRBD2. Trimming cost V 4 bases and J 7 bases; bases outside gene matches: 10. Germline loops: CDR1 SGHVS, CDR2 FNYEAQ. The length of the CDR3 is 15 residues. As DNA, the CDR3 is TGTGCCAGCAGCTCAAATCCAGCGGGAGGGTATGAGCAGTACTTC. It translates to CASSSNPAGGYEQYF.

This clonotype occurred a few times. V and J are TRBV29-1 and TRBJ2-1; tentatively, D is TRBD1 (6 bases). CDR1 SQVTM and CDR2 ANQGSEA come from the germline V gene. The CDR3 is 14 amino acids. The V and J ends lost 4 bases and 8 bases respectively, with 18 bases between them. The CDR3 sequence is CSVVNPYRVDEQFF. The CDR3 DNA reads TGCAGCGTTGTTAACCCGTACAGGGTGGATGAGCAGTTCTTC.

This clonotype showed up just a few times. The J gene is TRBJ1-6, the V gene TRBV6-4; a weak D match, TRBD1 (5 bases). With 0 bases removed from V and 7 bases from J, the gap between germline ends came to 13 bases. Germline CDR1 MRHNA, CDR2 SNTAGT. The CDR3 is 16 residues long. The CDR3 is CASSDSQEPGNSPLHF. The CDR3 region has the DNA TGTGCCAGCAGTGACTCTCAGGAGCCAGGGAATTCACCCCTCCACTTT.

A few counts support this clonotype. V and J are TRBV24-1 and TRBJ1-5; 9 nucleotides line up with TRBD1. V dropped 2 bases and J dropped 5; count of bases not matched to a gene: 6. This CDR3 is built from 16 residues. CDR1 is KGHDR, CDR2 SFDVKD, per germline. The CDR3 sequence: CATSDSGQGRHQPQHF. The CDR3 DNA is TGTGCCACCAGTGATTCCGGACAGGGGAGGCATCAGCCCCAGCATTTT.

This clonotype occurred a few times. This rearrangement joins TRBV11-2 to TRBJ2-1; D possibly corresponds to TRBD1 (5 bases). The CDR3 runs to 14 residues. Per the germline V gene, CDR1 is SGHAT and CDR2 is FQNNGV. The V gene lost 0 bases and the J gene lost 10 bases, with 13 bases spanning the gap. In DNA, the CDR3 is TGTGCCAGCAGCTTAGATGGGGCCCTCGAAGAGCAGTTCTTC. Translating gives CASSLDGALEEQFF.

This chain links TRBV29-1 with TRBJ1-2, with D unclear. V lost 8 bases and J lost 7, with 23 bases in between. CDR1 and CDR2 from the germline V gene are SQVTM and ANQGSEA. CDR3 length equals 14 residues. The chain's CDR3 is CSSAVPRALGGYTF. The CDR3 nucleotides read TGCAGCTCGGCCGTCCCTAGGGCGCTAGGTGGCTACACCTTC. The whole variable domain, remainder taken from reference TRBV29-1 and TRBJ1-2, is SAVISQKPSRDICQRGTSLTIQCQVDSQVTMMFWYRQQPGQSLTLIATANQGSEATYESGFVIDKFPISRPNLTFSTLTVSNMSPEDSSIYLCSSAVPRALGGYTFGSGTRLTVV.

The gene calls are TRBV20-1 and TRBJ2-7; D remains unclear. This CDR3 region has 16 residues. Germline loops: CDR1 DFQATT, CDR2 SNEGSKA (reference sequence). The V gene lost 1 base and the J gene lost 0 bases, with 16 bases spanning the gap. CDR3 protein: CSARGLSGGSSYEQYF. DNA of the CDR3: TGCAGTGCTAGAGGGTTGTCGGGTGGCAGCTCCTACGAGCAGTACTTC.

The sample holds a few counts of this clonotype. The chain carries TRBV9 and TRBJ2-1; TRBD2 matches at 10 bases. The junction had 6 bases not matched to a gene; V was cut back by 0 bases and J by 0 bases. Germline-derived CDR1 and CDR2 are SGDLS and YYNGEE. The CDR3 runs to 18 residues. The CDR3 is CASSVGLAGGGSYNEQFF. The CDR3 DNA reads TGTGCCAGCAGCGTAGGGTTAGCGGGAGGAGGCTCCTACAATGAGCAGTTCTTC.

This clonotype was seen a few times. The chain carries TRBV7-2 and TRBJ2-2, with TRBD1 matching over 8 bases. Germline V CDR1 and CDR2: SGHTA, FQGNSA. This CDR3 region has 17 residues. The V gene end was trimmed by 2 bases and the J gene end by 6 bases; junction bases not matched to a gene: 11. The CDR3 is CASSLNFRDRRSGELFF. CDR3 DNA sequence: TGTGCCAGCAGCTTAAATTTCCGGGACAGGCGGTCCGGGGAGCTGTTTTTT. Full variable domain (remainder filled in from reference TRBV7-2 and TRBJ2-2): GAGVSQSPSNKVTEKGKDVELRCDPISGHTALYWYRQSLGQGLEFLIYFQGNSAPDKSGLPSDRFSAERTGGSVSTLTIQRTQQEDSAVYLCASSLNFRDRRSGELFFGEGSRLTVL.

The CDR3 sequence: CASSYSGPLNYGYTF. CDR3 DNA sequence: TGTGCCAGCAGTTACTCGGGACCGCTAAACTATGGCTACACCTTC. The chain carries TRBV6-5 and TRBJ1-2; D possibly corresponds to TRBD1 (5 bases). Germline assignment: CDR1 MNHEY and CDR2 SVGAGI. The CDR3 has 15 amino acids. Trimming removed 0 bases from V and 2 bases from J, with 10 bases in between.

This chain links TRBV12-3 or TRBV12-4 with TRBJ1-2; TRBD1 is a possible D gene (6 bases). CDR3 length: 15 amino acids. V was cut by 3 bases and J by 1 base, with 12 bases left in between. This chain's CDR3 is CASSFWGGLNYGYTF. Here the CDR3 DNA reads TGTGCCAGCAGTTTCTGGGGGGGCCTTAACTATGGCTACACCTTC.

The genes are TRBV5-1 and TRBJ1-2; D gene ambiguous. There are 14 residues in the CDR3. Germline CDR1 and CDR2: SGHRS and YFSETQ. V was clipped by 1 base and J by 5 bases, with 12 bases between them. The CDR3 is CASSLSLGAYGYTF. CDR3 sequence (DNA): TGCGCCAGCAGCTTGAGTTTGGGTGCTTATGGCTACACCTTC. The full variable domain, with the rest looked up from reference TRBV5-1 and TRBJ1-2, is KAGVTQTPRYLIKTRGQQVTLSCSPISGHRSVSWYQQTPGQGLQFLFEYFSETQRNKGNFPGRFSGRQFSNSRSEMNVSTLELGDSALYLCASSLSLGAYGYTFGSGTRLTVV.

This clonotype was found many times. This chain links TRBV5-1 with TRBJ2-3; 11 bases are a match to TRBD2. Trimming at V came to 6 bases and at J to 5 bases, leaving 8 bases not matched to a gene. Germline loops: CDR1 SGHRS, CDR2 YFSETQ. This CDR3 comprises 15 residues. CDR3 in DNA: TGCGCCAGCACGTCACTAGCGGGGGATCTAGATACGCAGTATTTT. Its translation: CASTSLAGDLDTQYF.

The V call is TRBV7-9, the J call TRBJ1-3, with D uncertain. With 5 bases removed from V and 0 bases from J, the gap between germline ends came to 11 bases. CDR1 is SEHNR and CDR2 is FQNEAQ in the germline V gene (reference sequence). There are 15 residues in the CDR3. CDR3 region: CASSPGPVSGNTIYF. The CDR3 DNA reads TGTGCCAGCAGCCCAGGACCAGTCTCTGGAAACACCATATATTTT.

In this sample, this clonotype turned up a few times. The chain is built from TRBV20-1 and TRBJ2-7; 9 nucleotides agree with TRBD2. The length of the CDR3 is 15 residues. Germline V lookup: CDR1 DFQATT, CDR2 SNEGSKA (reference sequence). V shed 2 bases, J shed 2 bases, and the junction held 7 bases outside the gene matches. The CDR3 protein is CSARPASGAAYEQYF. The CDR3 nucleotides read TGCAGTGCTAGACCCGCTAGCGGGGCTGCCTACGAGCAGTACTTC.

This clonotype came up a few times. The chain carries TRBV15 and TRBJ1-2, with D tentatively TRBD1 (6 bases). The CDR3 is 17 amino acids. Germline V CDR1 and CDR2: LNHNV, YYDKDF (reference sequence). Trimming removed 6 bases at V and 2 bases at J, with 22 bases between. The CDR3 DNA reads as TGTGCCACCAGTTCGTTACCACAGGGAGGGGAAAACTATGGCTACACCTTC. This gives the protein CATSSLPQGGENYGYTF.

The sample holds a few counts of this clonotype. The chain joins TRBV30 to TRBJ2-3, with 7 bases identical to TRBD1. With 1 base clipped from V and 6 bases from J, the junction kept 16 bases outside the gene matches. The germline V gene has CDR1 GTSNPN and CDR2 SVGIG (reference sequence). The CDR3 totals 17 residues. CDR3: CAWSGGGDRAFLDTQYF. DNA for the CDR3: TGTGCCTGGAGTGGGGGTGGTGACAGGGCGTTTTTGGATACGCAGTATTTT.

V is TRBV5-1 and J is TRBJ2-5; tentatively, D is TRBD1 or TRBD2 (5 bases each). The V and J ends lost 4 bases and 5 bases respectively, with 18 bases between them. The length of the CDR3 is 15 residues. Germline CDR1 and CDR2: SGHRS and YFSETQ. This CDR3 is CASSASGAMGETQYF. The CDR3 DNA reads as TGCGCCAGCAGCGCTTCCGGGGCCATGGGGGAGACCCAGTACTTC.

The J gene is TRBJ2-7, the V gene TRBV27; TRBD2 agrees at 7 bases. After removal of 8 bases from V and 4 bases from J, the junction contained 8 bases not matched to a gene. CDR1 is MNHEY and CDR2 is SMNVEV in the germline V gene (reference sequence). CDR3 length: 13 residues. The CDR3 protein is CASGHRGVYEQYF. The CDR3 DNA reads as TGTGCCAGCGGTCATCGGGGGGTGTACGAGCAGTACTTC.

This clonotype has just a few counts. The rearrangement joins TRBV5-5 to TRBJ2-2; the D gene is possibly TRBD1 (6 bases). The length of the CDR3 is 16 residues. Germline V gene sequence: CDR1 SGHKS, CDR2 YYEKEE (reference sequence). Trimming stripped 5 bases from V and 0 bases from J, with 14 bases between. This CDR3 reads CASSSNRASNTGELFF. As DNA, the CDR3 is TGTGCCAGCAGTTCGAACAGGGCTTCGAACACCGGGGAGCTGTTTTTT.

This clonotype was seen many times. The chain carries TRBV7-8 and TRBJ2-3, with 9 bases aligning to TRBD2. The CDR3 is made up of 17 amino acids. V shed 1 base, J shed 6 bases, and the junction held 11 bases outside the gene matches. Germline V gene data show CDR1 as SGHVS and CDR2 as FQNEAQ. The DNA of the CDR3 is TGTGCCAGCAGCTTAGGATCTAGCGGGACACCTAAGGATACGCAGTATTTT. This sequence encodes CASSLGSSGTPKDTQYF.

This clonotype was picked up a small number of times. The V gene is TRBV20-1, the J gene TRBJ2-7; no reliable D call. The V gene lost 1 base and the J gene lost 1 base, with 8 bases spanning the gap. Germline loops: CDR1 DFQATT, CDR2 SNEGSKA (reference sequence). The CDR3 loop spans 13 amino acids. CDR3 nucleotides: TGCAGTGCTAGAGCTTTCGCTTCCTACGAGCAGTACTTC. This codes for CSARAFASYEQYF.

This clonotype was picked up one time. The chain employs TRBV11-2 and TRBJ2-1; 7 positions agree with TRBD1. Germline V gives CDR1 SGHAT, CDR2 FQNNGV. The ends lost 3 bases at V and 5 bases at J; junction bases unmatched: 10. The CDR3 is 16 residues long. The CDR3 nucleotides read TGTGCCAGCAGCTTTGCAGGGCCAGGGGGTCACAATGAGCAGTTCTTC. Translating it yields CASSFAGPGGHNEQFF.

The CDR3 region has the DNA TGCAGCGTCTACTTGCCTTCCAATGAGCAGTTCTTC. Protein: CSVYLPSNEQFF. V gene TRBV29-1 combines with J gene TRBJ2-1; D not resolved. The germline V gene encodes CDR1 SQVTM and CDR2 ANQGSEA. The V and J ends lost 6 bases and 6 bases respectively, with 12 bases between them. This CDR3 is 12 amino acids long.

This clonotype appeared a few times. The rearrangement joins TRBV7-2 to TRBJ2-6; D not resolved. CDR1 and CDR2 (germline): SGHTA, FQGNSA. CDR3 length: 17 amino acids. V was pared by 0 bases and J by 3 bases, with 12 bases between. Here the CDR3 reads CASSLAGFSSGANVLTF. CDR3 DNA sequence: TGTGCCAGCAGCTTAGCGGGATTCTCCAGTGGGGCCAACGTCCTGACTTTC.